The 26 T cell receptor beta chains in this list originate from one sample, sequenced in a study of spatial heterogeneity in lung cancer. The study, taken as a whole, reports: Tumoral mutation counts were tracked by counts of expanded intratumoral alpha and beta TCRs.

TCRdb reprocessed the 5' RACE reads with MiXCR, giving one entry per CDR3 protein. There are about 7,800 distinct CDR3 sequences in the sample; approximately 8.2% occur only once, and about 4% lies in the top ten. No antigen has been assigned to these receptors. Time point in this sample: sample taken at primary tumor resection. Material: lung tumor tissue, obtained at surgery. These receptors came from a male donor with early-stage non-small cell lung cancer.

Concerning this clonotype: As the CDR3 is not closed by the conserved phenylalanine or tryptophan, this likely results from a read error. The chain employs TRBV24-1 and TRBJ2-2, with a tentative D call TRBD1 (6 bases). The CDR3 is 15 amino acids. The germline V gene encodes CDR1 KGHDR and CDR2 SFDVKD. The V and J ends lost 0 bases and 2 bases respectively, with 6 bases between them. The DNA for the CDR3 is TGTGCCACCAGTGATTTGGGGACAAACACCGGGGAGCTGTTTTCT. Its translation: CATSDLGTNTGELFS.

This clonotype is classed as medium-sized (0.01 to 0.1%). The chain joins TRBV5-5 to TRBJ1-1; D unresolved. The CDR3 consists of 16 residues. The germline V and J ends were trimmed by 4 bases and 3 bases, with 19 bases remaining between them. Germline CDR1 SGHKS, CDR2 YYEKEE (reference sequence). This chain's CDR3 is CASSPTLGRIYTEAFF. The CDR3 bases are TGTGCCAGCAGCCCAACGCTCGGGAGGATATACACTGAAGCTTTCTTT.

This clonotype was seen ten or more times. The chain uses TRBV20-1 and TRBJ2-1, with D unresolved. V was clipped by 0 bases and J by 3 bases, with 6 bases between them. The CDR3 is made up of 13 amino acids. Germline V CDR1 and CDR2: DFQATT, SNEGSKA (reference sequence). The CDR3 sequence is CSARDLIYNEQFF. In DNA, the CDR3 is TGCAGTGCTAGAGATCTGATCTACAATGAGCAGTTCTTC.

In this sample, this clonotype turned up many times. The CDR3 region has the DNA TGCGCCAGCAGCTTCCAGGGGCTCTATACTGATACGCAGTATTTT. It codes for CASSFQGLYTDTQYF. This sequence joins TRBV5-1 and TRBJ2-3; D is perhaps TRBD1 (6 bases). Germline CDR1 is SGHRS and CDR2 is YFSETQ. The CDR3 extends over 15 amino acids. Trimming stripped 2 bases from V and 6 bases from J, with 16 bases between.

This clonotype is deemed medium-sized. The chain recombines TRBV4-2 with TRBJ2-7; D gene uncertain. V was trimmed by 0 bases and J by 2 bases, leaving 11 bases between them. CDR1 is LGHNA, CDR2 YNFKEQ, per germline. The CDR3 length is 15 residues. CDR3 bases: TGTGCCAGCAGCCAAGACCCGGTGAGCCCCTACGAGCAGTACTTC. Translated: CASSQDPVSPYEQYF.

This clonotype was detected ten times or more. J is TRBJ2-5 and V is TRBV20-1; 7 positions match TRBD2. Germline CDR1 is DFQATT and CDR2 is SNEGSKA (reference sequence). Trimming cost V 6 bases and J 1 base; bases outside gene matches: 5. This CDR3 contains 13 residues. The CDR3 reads CSAKSGAQETQYF. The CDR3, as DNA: TGCAGTGCAAAGAGCGGGGCCCAAGAGACCCAGTACTTC.

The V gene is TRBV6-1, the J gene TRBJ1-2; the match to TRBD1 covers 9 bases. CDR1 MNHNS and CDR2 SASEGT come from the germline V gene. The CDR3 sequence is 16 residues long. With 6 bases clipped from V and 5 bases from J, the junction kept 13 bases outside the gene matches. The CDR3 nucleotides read TGTGCCAGCAGGCCCCCCCGGACAGGGGATGGGTATGGCTACACCTTC. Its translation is CASRPPRTGDGYGYTF.

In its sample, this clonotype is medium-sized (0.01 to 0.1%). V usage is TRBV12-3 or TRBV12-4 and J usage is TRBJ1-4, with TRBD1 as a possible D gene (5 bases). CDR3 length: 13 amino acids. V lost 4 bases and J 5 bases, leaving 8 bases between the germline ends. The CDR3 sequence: CASSSTGNEKLFF. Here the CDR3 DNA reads TGTGCCAGCAGTTCCACAGGAAATGAAAAACTGTTTTTT.

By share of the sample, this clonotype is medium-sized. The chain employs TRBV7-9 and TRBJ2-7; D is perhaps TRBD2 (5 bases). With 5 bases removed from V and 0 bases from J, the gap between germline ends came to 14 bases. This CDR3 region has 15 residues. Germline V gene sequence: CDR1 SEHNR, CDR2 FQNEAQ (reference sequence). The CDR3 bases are TGTGCCAGCAGCCCACGGACTGGCTCCTCCTACGAGCAGTACTTC. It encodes CASSPRTGSSYEQYF.

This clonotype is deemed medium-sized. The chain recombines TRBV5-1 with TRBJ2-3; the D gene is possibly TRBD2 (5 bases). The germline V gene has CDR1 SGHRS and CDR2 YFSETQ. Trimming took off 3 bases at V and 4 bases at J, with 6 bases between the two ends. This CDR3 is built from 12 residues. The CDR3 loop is CASSSRADTQYF. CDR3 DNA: TGCGCCAGCAGCTCGAGGGCAGATACGCAGTATTTT.

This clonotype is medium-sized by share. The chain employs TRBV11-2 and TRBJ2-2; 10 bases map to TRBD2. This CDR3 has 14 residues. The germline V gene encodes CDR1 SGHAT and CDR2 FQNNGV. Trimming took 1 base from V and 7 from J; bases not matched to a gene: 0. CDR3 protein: CASSLASGSGELFF. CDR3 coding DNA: TGTGCCAGCAGCTTAGCTAGCGGGAGCGGGGAGCTGTTTTTT.

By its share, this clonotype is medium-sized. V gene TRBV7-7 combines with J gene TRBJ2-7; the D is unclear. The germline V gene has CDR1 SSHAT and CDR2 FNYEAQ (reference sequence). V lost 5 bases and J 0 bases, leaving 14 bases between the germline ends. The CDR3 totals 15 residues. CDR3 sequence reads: CASSSPPPRSYEQYF. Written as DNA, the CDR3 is TGTGCCAGCAGCAGCCCCCCCCCTCGCTCCTACGAGCAGTACTTC.

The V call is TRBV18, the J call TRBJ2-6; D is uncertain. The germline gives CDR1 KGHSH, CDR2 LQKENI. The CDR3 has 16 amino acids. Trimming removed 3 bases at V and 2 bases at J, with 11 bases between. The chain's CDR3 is CASSPNAGPGANVLTF. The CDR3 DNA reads TGTGCCAGCTCACCGAATGCTGGCCCTGGGGCCAACGTCCTGACTTTC.

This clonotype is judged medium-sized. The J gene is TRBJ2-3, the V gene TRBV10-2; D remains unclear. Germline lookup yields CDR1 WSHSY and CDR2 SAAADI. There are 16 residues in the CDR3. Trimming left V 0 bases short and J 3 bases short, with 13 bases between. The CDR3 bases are TGCGCCAGCAGTGAGTCGGCGATACAAGCGACAGATACGCAGTATTTT. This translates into CASSESAIQATDTQYF.

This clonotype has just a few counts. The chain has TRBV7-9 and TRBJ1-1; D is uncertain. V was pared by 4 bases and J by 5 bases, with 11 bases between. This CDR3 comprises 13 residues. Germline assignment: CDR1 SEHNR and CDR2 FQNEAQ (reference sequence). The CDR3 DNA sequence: TGTGCCAGCAGCTCGGCCTCGGGGACTGAAGCTTTCTTT. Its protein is CASSSASGTEAFF.

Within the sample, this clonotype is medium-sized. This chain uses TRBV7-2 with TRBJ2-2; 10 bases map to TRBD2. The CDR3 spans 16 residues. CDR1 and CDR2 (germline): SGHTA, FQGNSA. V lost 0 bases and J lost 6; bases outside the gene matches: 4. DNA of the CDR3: TGTGCCAGCAGCTTAGCTCCTAGCGGGAGTGCCGGGGAGCTGTTTTTT. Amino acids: CASSLAPSGSAGELFF.

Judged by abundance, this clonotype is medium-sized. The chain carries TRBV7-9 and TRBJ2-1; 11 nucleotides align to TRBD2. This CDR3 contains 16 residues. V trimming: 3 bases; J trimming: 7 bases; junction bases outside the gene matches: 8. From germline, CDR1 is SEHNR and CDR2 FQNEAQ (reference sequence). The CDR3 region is CASSFLAGGRVNEQFF. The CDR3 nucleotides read TGTGCCAGCAGCTTCCTAGCGGGAGGAAGGGTAAATGAGCAGTTCTTC.

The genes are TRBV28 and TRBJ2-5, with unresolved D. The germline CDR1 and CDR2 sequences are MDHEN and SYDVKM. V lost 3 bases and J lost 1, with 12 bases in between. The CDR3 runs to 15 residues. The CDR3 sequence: CASSFGAVSQETQYF. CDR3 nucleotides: TGTGCCAGCAGTTTTGGCGCCGTTAGCCAAGAGACCCAGTACTTC.

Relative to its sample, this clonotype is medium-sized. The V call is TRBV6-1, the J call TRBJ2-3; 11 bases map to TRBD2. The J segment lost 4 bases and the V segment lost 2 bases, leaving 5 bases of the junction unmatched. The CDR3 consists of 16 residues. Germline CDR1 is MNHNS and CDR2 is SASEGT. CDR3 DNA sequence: TGTGCCAGCAGTGAACAGACTAGCGGGAATCCAGATACGCAGTATTTT. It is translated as CASSEQTSGNPDTQYF.

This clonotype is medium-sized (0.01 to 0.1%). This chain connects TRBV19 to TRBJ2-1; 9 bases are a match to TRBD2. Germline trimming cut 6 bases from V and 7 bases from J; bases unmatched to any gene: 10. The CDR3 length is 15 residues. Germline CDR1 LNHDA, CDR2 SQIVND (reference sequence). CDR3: CASSRSGSSLNEQFF. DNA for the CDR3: TGTGCCAGTAGCCGTAGCGGGAGTTCTTTGAATGAGCAGTTCTTC.

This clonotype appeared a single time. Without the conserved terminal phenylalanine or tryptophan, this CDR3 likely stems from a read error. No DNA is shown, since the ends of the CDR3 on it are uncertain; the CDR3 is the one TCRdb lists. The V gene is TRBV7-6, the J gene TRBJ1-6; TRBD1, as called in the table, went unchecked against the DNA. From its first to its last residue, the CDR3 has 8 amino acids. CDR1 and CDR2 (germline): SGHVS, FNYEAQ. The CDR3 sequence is CASKSVGG.

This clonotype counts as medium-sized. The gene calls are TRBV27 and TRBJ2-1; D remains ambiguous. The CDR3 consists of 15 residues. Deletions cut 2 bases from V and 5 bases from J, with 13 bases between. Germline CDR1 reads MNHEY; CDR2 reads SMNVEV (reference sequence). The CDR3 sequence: CASSLGNGQHNEQFF. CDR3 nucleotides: TGTGCCAGCAGTTTAGGAAACGGGCAGCACAATGAGCAGTTCTTC.

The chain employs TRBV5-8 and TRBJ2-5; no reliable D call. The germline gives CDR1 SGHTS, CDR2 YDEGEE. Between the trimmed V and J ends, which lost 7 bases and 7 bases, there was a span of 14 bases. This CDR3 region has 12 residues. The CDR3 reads CASLKGLRTQYF. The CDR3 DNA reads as TGTGCCAGCTTAAAGGGATTACGGACCCAGTACTTC. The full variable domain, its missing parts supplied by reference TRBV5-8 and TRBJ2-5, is EAGVTQSPTHLIKTRGQQATLRCSPISGHTSVYWYQQALGLGLQFLLWYDEGEERNRGNFPPRFSGRQFPNYSSELNVNALELEDSALYLCASLKGLRTQYFGPGTRLLVL.

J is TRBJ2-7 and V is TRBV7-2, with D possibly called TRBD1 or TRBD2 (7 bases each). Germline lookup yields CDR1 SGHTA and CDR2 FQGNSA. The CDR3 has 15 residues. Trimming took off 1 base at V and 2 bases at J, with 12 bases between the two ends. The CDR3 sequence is CASSLGQGGPYEQYF. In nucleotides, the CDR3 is TGTGCCAGCAGCTTAGGACAGGGAGGGCCCTACGAGCAGTACTTC.

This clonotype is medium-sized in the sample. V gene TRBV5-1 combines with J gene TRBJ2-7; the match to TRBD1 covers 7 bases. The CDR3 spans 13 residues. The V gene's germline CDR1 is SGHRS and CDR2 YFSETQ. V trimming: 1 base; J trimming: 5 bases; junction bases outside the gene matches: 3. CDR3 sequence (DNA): TGCGCCAGCAGCTTGTGGCAGGGGGACGAGCAGTACTTC. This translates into CASSLWQGDEQYF.

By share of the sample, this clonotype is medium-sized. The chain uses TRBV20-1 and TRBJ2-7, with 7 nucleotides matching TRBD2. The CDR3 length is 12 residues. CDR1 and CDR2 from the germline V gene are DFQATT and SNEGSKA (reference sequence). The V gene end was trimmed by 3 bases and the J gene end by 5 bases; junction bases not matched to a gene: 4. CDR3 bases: TGCAGTGCTAGGTCGCTAGCGGACGAGCAGTACTTC. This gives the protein CSARSLADEQYF.